This TCR beta chain is drawn from a study of beta chain features in type 1 diabetes. Overall study: In all, about 110 million sorted cells from all samples were analyzed.

Reverse transcription of all isolated RNA meant that expressed TCRB transcripts were sequenced. Assay used: immunoSEQ multiplex PCR; TCRdb lists only in-frame clones, some missing. The table records some 900,000 clones, 15% to 20% of them present only once. Turning to this clone: No antigen is known for it. A junction end diverges from the germline sequence, so it may reflect a read error.

Study-wide points: Across all four CD4+ subsets, people with type 1 diabetes showed modestly shorter TCRB CDR3s. The study found fewer insertions and more deletions at VDJ junctions in type 1 diabetes patients.

Germline assignment: CDR1 SEHNR and CDR2 FQNEAQ (reference sequence). CDR3 length equals 12 residues. The sequenced material came from naive CD4+ T cells from blood. The rearrangement links TRBV7-9 to TRBJ2-1, with no clear D. The receptor was derived from a woman between 18 and 29 years old in good health. CDR3 sequence (DNA): TGTGCCAGCAACTTAAATAGCAATGAGCAGTTCTTC. It specifies CASNLNSNEQFF.